This T cell receptor (beta chain) emerged from a study of cytomegalovirus exposure and HLA in healthy donors (dated by TCRdb to about 2017). Regarding the complete study: In an earlier analysis of under 750 of the donors, approximately 300 Gb of sequence data and roughly 100 million unique TCR beta sequences from 150 million to 200 million T cells were reported. In addition to the first cohort of 666 subjects, a separate validation cohort of some 120 different subjects was used. In an earlier analysis of 550 to 700 of the donors, high-throughput TCR beta sequencing was used to judge whether each TCR beta V gene segment behaved as functional or pseudogenic. Rather than using new phenotypic data, the later analysis identified candidate immune exposures from TCR beta sequences and from how often those sequences occurred across donors. The number of donors typed differed by locus, with 629-630 for A, B, C, DRB1 and DQB1, 522 for DQA1, about 610 for DPA1, and about 450 for DPB1. Among approximately 370 genotyped donors of the cohort, an average of approximately 200,000 unique TCR beta nucleotide sequences was sequenced per donor, of which approximately 19% were non-productive. A later analysis re-examined previously published TCR beta repertoires from just over 650 donors and added high-resolution HLA genotyping to investigate patterns of TCR occurrence. Genome-wide SNP genotypes for about 65% of the roughly 670 donors were used in a later genetic analysis, which treated that subset as a discovery cohort. Class I and class II HLA loci were covered by the typing at four-digit resolution. An early release covering just under 650 HLA-typed donors comprised about 300 gigabases of sequencing data and around 86 million unique TCR sequences. The T cell repertoires of 666 subjects were profiled by immunosequencing and related to cytomegalovirus serostatus. Of the approximately 400 genotyped donors, roughly 80% fell in the genetic ancestry cluster associated with self-reported Caucasian donors. To predict cytomegalovirus infection status, the study combined high-throughput TCR immunosequencing, statistical association of individual TCRs with disease status, and machine learning. Every discovery cohort repertoire had been produced on one sequencing platform. The study was designed to test whether signatures of past pathogen exposure could be identified by cataloging public T cell receptors. About five DR-DQ haplotypes were treated as single units for association and clustering because of strong linkage in the cohort. Donor age, sex, ethnicity and CMV serostatus were compiled together with the repertoire data.

Concerning this clone itself: It has no known antigen specificity. No much larger clonotype is one base removed from it; base qualities were not supplied.

Trimming removed 3 bases from V and 4 bases from J; the gene matches leave 7 bases unexplained. Including the terminal cysteine and phenylalanine, the CDR3 comprises 16 residues. Just CDR3 DNA is preserved here, 48 bases in frame from base 1. The germline V gene encodes CDR1 SGDLS and CDR2 YYNGEE. The cohort comprised around 690 healthy bone marrow donors. All cohort members were sampled while nominally healthy, although unrecorded immune exposures were likely present. The donor was CMV seropositive and was included in the group of 250 to 300 seropositive cohort members. Each donor provided a peripheral blood sample, and peripheral blood mononuclear cells were used for TCR beta sequencing. Genomic DNA extraction from the blood cell samples was performed with the Qiagen DNeasy Blood Extraction Kit. General study outcomes and caveats: In a later genetic analysis, a missense DCLRE1C variant was associated with V-gene and J-gene trimming of TCR beta chains, and the association was replicated in an independent cohort. The authors suggested that the approach could potentially be extended to other disease states and immunological phenotypes. According to a later analysis, parvovirus B19, influenza, CMV and Epstein-Barr virus appeared linked to several top co-occurrence clusters. Strong co-occurrence of HLA alleles, especially DR and DQ, made assigning TCR associations to individual alleles difficult. The study listed 150 to 200 TCR beta chains as associated with cytomegalovirus. A cluster of highly shared sequence variants was judged likely to be a technical artifact of the sequencing pipeline. In an earlier analysis of about 540 of the donors, most TCR beta V segments were observed in productive rearrangements about 87% or about 30% of the time, broadly matching IMGT annotations. In a later analysis, HLA-associated TCR beta chains showed more clonal expansion and lower generation probabilities than non-associated chains that were equally common. Across donors, most TCR sequences were observed very rarely, whereas some public TCRs were present in many individuals. According to a later genetic analysis, donors in an Asian-associated ancestry cluster had fewer N-insertions in productive TCRs than the approximately 630-donor mean. Correlated functional status among segregating V segments might be attributable to linkage disequilibrium, but an unknown experimental factor could not be ruled out. Because the 87-base-pair reads could not distinguish some IMGT-functional V segments, including TRBV6-2 and TRBV6-3, those segments were excluded. In a later analysis, most CMV-associated TCR beta chains were found to appear HLA-restricted, with HLA associations seemingly driven largely by CMV exposure. In this cohort, only TCR beta chains were sequenced, and detectable features were limited by the absence of alpha or paired-chain data. A few of the identified cytomegalovirus-associated TCR beta chains were confirmed in vitro to be specific for cytomegalovirus antigens. The only immune exposure information available for the cohort was CMV serostatus. The classifier was reported to diagnose cytomegalovirus status with high specificity and sensitivity in both the original cohort and the validation cohort. A later analysis associated roughly 17,000 TCR beta sequences with specific HLA alleles at a false discovery rate of 0.05. In a later analysis, TCR association rates were found to vary across HLA loci, with the most associated TCRs seen for DRB1 alleles and the fewest for HLA-C alleles. The earlier analysis of 587 of the donors excluded seventeen rarely observed V segments, including chromosome 9 orphons, because counts were too low. A further reported finding was that TCR beta sequences accurately predicted the HLA-A and HLA-B alleles for most subjects in the first cohort. Roughly uniform sequencing depth across donors was assumed in presence/absence analyses, although this assumption may not hold. Because some donors lacked HLA typing at each locus, the association tests relied only on the typed subset.

Libraries came from the immunoSEQ multiplex PCR assay. The multiplex PCR relied on a mix of 60 forward primers for TCR Vbeta segments and 13 reverse primers for TCR Jbeta segments. The CDR3 region of rearranged TCR beta genes was amplified from genomic DNA by a multiplex PCR assay. The amplified TCR beta libraries were sequenced on the Illumina HiSeq System as 87-base-pair reads. The authors' analysis ran thus. In a later analysis, tens of millions of unique TCR beta chains were counted across the approximately 620 repertoires, and approximately 11 million of these chains were shared by at least two donors. Raw reads were error-corrected and collapsed into unique sequences with a nearest-neighbor algorithm that merged closely related sequences to remove PCR and sequencing errors. To assign V, D and J gene segments, CDR3 sequences were aligned to IMGT reference sequences. For a sequence to be retained, a match of at least six nucleotides to both a V gene segment and a J gene segment was required. A rearrangement was called productive if the CDR3 had no stop codons and remained in frame with V and J, and every other rearrangement was called non-productive. CDR3 was defined according to IMGT convention as the region running from the second conserved V-encoded cysteine to the conserved J-encoded phenylalanine. Sequences without an unambiguous match to a single V gene segment were excluded from the earlier analysis of 450 to 750 of the donors. In an earlier analysis of several hundred of the donors, V segments were called functional above 56.7% productive rearrangements and were called segregating when the between-donor standard deviation exceeded 5%. A statistical classification framework was built for diagnosing cytomegalovirus status from the catalog of TCR beta chain sequences. In a later analysis, TCR nucleotide sequences were compared against IMGT/GENE-DB human TR gene sequences so that V and J genes could be assigned. In a later analysis, CDR3 sequences and most-parsimonious VDJ recombination scenarios were assigned using the TCRdist pipeline. In a later analysis, each TCR beta chain was defined by its CDR3 amino acid sequence together with its V-gene family, and reads lacking a unique V-gene family were excluded. A later analysis removed 600 or so highly shared, low-generation-probability nucleotide sequences to deal with suspected cross-contamination and a sequencing artifact. In a later analysis, a clonal expansion index was calculated for each public chain from normalized within-repertoire ranks of inferred template counts. In a later analysis, generation probabilities were computed using a VDJ recombination model fitted to out-of-frame rearrangements, and the results were checked against IGoR. In a later analysis, hypergeometric tests were used to score TCR-TCR, TCR-HLA and TCR-CMV co-occurrence, with a repertoire-size bias correction applied to TCR pairs. False discovery rates were estimated in a later analysis by permuting HLA or CMV assignments 20 times. In a later analysis, co-occurring TCRs were grouped with DBSCAN, and TCRdist sequence similarity was added when clustering was performed within HLA-allele-positive subsets. For co-occurrence clustering, repertoires with fewer than 30,000 or more than 120,000 public chains were excluded, along with a handful of repertoires with anomalous nucleotide sharing. TCRdb took over this immuneACCESS table, retaining in-frame rearrangements with V and J assigned. Such tables are incomplete; in checked studies, under half of the missing clones stem from an unresolved V gene, and the remainder is unexplained. The V and J calls and clone size were taken over from that table, and D and trimming were inferred from the DNA. The sample profile shows 150,000 to 200,000 clones; 65% to 70% of them were found once. Around 4.3% of the sample belongs to the ten largest clones.

This TCR came from a woman under 30 in good health and CMV-seropositive. The V gene is TRBV9 and the J gene is TRBJ2-1; 10 junctional bases match TRBD2. Sequencing input: PBMCs. CDR3 protein: CASSAAGTSAYNEQFF. The DNA sequence is as follows: TGTGCCAGCAGCGCCGCCGGGACTAGCGCATACAATGAGCAGTTCTTC.